This T cell receptor (beta chain) appears in the sequencing data of a study of shared clonotypes between healthy human individuals. Ten immunoSEQ deep assay plates held the unsorted PBMC DNA. Original data processing: Filtering differed, since immunoSEQ gave only junction sequences and no quality scores. The assay was immunoSEQ multiplex PCR, and TCRdb's table has in-frame clones only and misses some. V and J calls and clone size come straight from that table; D and trimming were deduced from the DNA. The sample consists of about 490,000 clones, more than 75% of them appearing once. Among the donors, all were Caucasian adults who lived in Nashville, Tennessee. Looked up from germline, CDR1 is MNHEY and CDR2 is SMNVEV (reference sequence). The CDR3 contains 15 residues. Unmatched junction bases numbered 7, after V lost 3 bases and J lost 4 bases.

This clonotype was obtained from a woman between 40 and 55 years old in good health. Some clones in this sample may be carry-over from other donors' samples. The source material was PBMCs. The gene calls are TRBV27 and TRBJ2-7; TRBD2 aligns across 9 bases. The CDR3 loop is CASSFRRGGLYEQYF. DNA for the CDR3: TGTGCCAGCAGTTTTCGGCGGGGGGGACTATACGAGCAGTACTTC.